The 2 T cell receptor beta chains given below trace back to one sample, sequenced in a study of T cells in Graves' hyperthyroidism and ophthalmopathy. Amplification yielded TCR beta CDR3 regions, with RNA transcripts as the source. An initial round of RT-PCR targeting the TCR CDR3 relied on the HTBI primer set. TCRdb processed the multiplex PCR reads anew with MiXCR; each CDR3 protein has one entry. The profile shows fewer than 450,000 distinct CDR3 sequences, approximately 18% of them singletons. What was sequenced was blood. These receptors all come from a woman under 40 with Graves' hyperthyroidism that later progressed to Graves' ophthalmopathy.

This clonotype showed up many times. This chain uses TRBV20-1 with TRBJ2-7, with TRBD1 as a possible D gene (6 bases). Germline loops: CDR1 DFQATT, CDR2 SNEGSKA (reference sequence). Between the trimmed V and J ends, which lost 0 bases and 3 bases, there was a span of 9 bases. This CDR3 spans 13 amino acids. The CDR3 region has the DNA TGCAGTGCTAGAGAGGGGGCTCTCTACGAGCAGTACTTC. It translates to CSAREGALYEQYF.

This clonotype was recorded many times. The genes are TRBV6-1 and TRBJ1-2; D remains ambiguous. Germline V gene data show CDR1 as MNHNS and CDR2 as SASEGT. The CDR3 runs 15 residues. Between the trimmed V and J ends, which lost 7 bases and 0 bases, there was a span of 15 bases. The CDR3 sequence is CASKAEAVANYGYTF. The CDR3 region has the DNA TGTGCCAGCAAGGCTGAGGCCGTAGCTAACTATGGCTACACCTTC.